This entry lists 22 T cell receptor beta chains sequenced from one sample in a study of T cell responses to AZD1222 COVID-19 vaccine. Profiling relied on immunoSEQ multiplex PCR, and the TCRdb table lists in-frame clones only, not all of them. The table lists fewer than 130,000 clones, 70% to 90% of them singletons. The sample in question was peripheral blood, obtained 28 days after the second AZD1222 dose. Receptor source: an adult who received the AZD1222 COVID-19 vaccine.

The DNA of the CDR3 is TGTGCCAGCAGTCCAGGCGGGGGCACTGAAGCTTTCTTT. Its translation: CASSPGGGTEAFF. This rearrangement joins TRBV12-3 or TRBV12-4 to TRBJ1-1; D is perhaps TRBD1 (5 bases). V dropped 5 bases and J dropped 4 bases, with 11 bases sitting between them. The CDR3 has 13 residues.

This clone was found once. The gene calls are TRBV30 and TRBJ1-5; D not certain. Germline loops: CDR1 GTSNPN, CDR2 SVGIG (reference sequence). Trimming cost V 2 bases and J 5 bases, with 10 bases left between them. The CDR3 is 13 amino acids. CDR3 coding DNA: TGTGCCTGGAGTTTTTCGGAAGATCAGCCCCAGCATTTT. This codes for CAWSFSEDQPQHF.

V usage is TRBV10-1 and J usage is TRBJ2-3, with 14 bases lining up with TRBD2. Trimming cost V 3 bases and J 1 base; bases outside gene matches: 3. CDR3 length: 17 amino acids. Germline V gene data show CDR1 as WNHNN and CDR2 as SYGVQD (reference sequence). CDR3 sequence (DNA): TGCGCCAGCAGTGACCTGGGACTAGCGGGGGGCACAGATACGCAGTATTTT. Translation: CASSDLGLAGGTDTQYF.

By its share, this clone is medium-sized. The chain has TRBV7-9 and TRBJ2-3; D uncertain. This CDR3 is 12 amino acids long. Per the germline V gene, CDR1 is SEHNR and CDR2 is FQNEAQ (reference sequence). Trimming shortened V by 2 bases and J by 6 bases, and 6 bases separated the two germline ends. As DNA, the CDR3 is TGTGCCAGCAGCTTAATGTGGGATACGCAGTATTTT. The encoded protein is CASSLMWDTQYF.

The chain is built from TRBV24-1 and TRBJ2-7; possibly TRBD1 or TRBD2 for D (5 bases each). Germline V gene data show CDR1 as KGHDR and CDR2 as SFDVKD. This CDR3 has 12 amino acids. V was cut by 3 bases and J by 6 bases, with 8 bases left in between. CDR3 region: CATSDPGTEQYF. In nucleotides, the CDR3 is TGTGCCACCAGTGATCCAGGGACCGAGCAGTACTTC.

This sequence joins TRBV19 and TRBJ1-2, with 8 bases identical to TRBD1. The germline V gene encodes CDR1 LNHDA and CDR2 SQIVND (reference sequence). Trimming cost V 3 bases and J 4 bases; bases outside gene matches: 4. The CDR3 is 14 residues long. The CDR3: CASSIGGQGYGYTF. The CDR3 DNA follows: TGTGCCAGTAGTATCGGAGGACAGGGCTATGGCTACACCTTC.

The chain couples TRBV6-4 to TRBJ2-1; D remains unclear. The CDR3 runs 15 residues. Per the germline V gene, CDR1 is MRHNA and CDR2 is SNTAGT. V was trimmed by 2 bases and J by 0 bases, leaving 8 bases between them. CDR3 nucleotides: TGTGCCAGCAGTGACGCGGCAGCCTCCTACAATGAGCAGTTCTTC. Its protein product is CASSDAAASYNEQFF.

This sequence joins TRBV19 and TRBJ1-1, with D unclear. Between the trimmed V and J ends, which lost 6 bases and 3 bases, there was a span of 11 bases. The CDR3 sequence is 13 residues long. Germline-derived CDR1 and CDR2 are LNHDA and SQIVND (reference sequence). In nucleotides, the CDR3 is TGTGCCAGTAGCCTCGGACTGGACACTGAAGCTTTCTTT. It specifies CASSLGLDTEAFF. Variable domain in full (rest from reference TRBV19 and TRBJ1-1): DGGITQSPKYLFRKEGQNVTLSCEQNLNHDAMYWYRQDPGQGLRLIYYSQIVNDFQKGDIAEGYSVSREKKESFPLTVTSAQKNPTAFYLCASSLGLDTEAFFGQGTRLTVV.

The chain has TRBV10-3 and TRBJ1-5; a weak D match, TRBD1 (6 bases). CDR3 size: 15 residues. CDR1 and CDR2 (germline): ENHRY, SYGVKD. V shed 2 bases and J shed 3 bases, with 11 bases lying between them. CDR3 protein: CAISEGTISNQPQHF. Here the CDR3 DNA reads TGTGCCATCAGTGAGGGGACAATTTCCAATCAGCCCCAGCATTTT.

This chain links TRBV12-3 or TRBV12-4 with TRBJ1-1, with unresolved D. CDR3 size: 11 residues. V was cut by 4 bases and J by 4 bases, with 4 bases left in between. DNA of the CDR3: TGTGCCAGCAGTTCTGGCACTGAAGCTTTCTTT. Translation gives CASSSGTEAFF.

This chain links TRBV5-1 with TRBJ1-1, with 7 bases aligning to TRBD1. Germline CDR1 SGHRS, CDR2 YFSETQ. The CDR3 length is 15 residues. V shed 1 base, J shed 7 bases, and the junction held 10 bases outside the gene matches. CDR3 DNA: TGCGCCAGCAGCTTGAGTCTGGGACAGTCACTTGAAGCTTTCTTT. Translation: CASSLSLGQSLEAFF.

The chain links TRBV27 to TRBJ2-7; 14 bases map to TRBD2. The germline V gene has CDR1 MNHEY and CDR2 SMNVEV (reference sequence). The CDR3 is 15 amino acids. With 5 bases clipped from V and 5 bases from J, the junction kept 5 bases outside the gene matches. The DNA of the CDR3 is TGTGCCAGCAGTCCCGGGACTAGCGGGAGCAACGAGCAGTACTTC. It encodes CASSPGTSGSNEQYF.

The genes are TRBV29-1 and TRBJ1-1, with unresolved D. The CDR3 spans 13 residues. Germline loops: CDR1 SQVTM, CDR2 ANQGSEA. Trimming took 2 bases from V and 0 from J, leaving 7 bases between them. CDR3 DNA sequence: TGCAGCGTTGAAAGGGCGGTGAACACTGAAGCTTTCTTT. Its protein is CSVERAVNTEAFF.

CDR3 DNA: TGTGCCAGCAGTCCCACCGGGACAGGGACTGAAGCTTTCTTT. Its translation is CASSPTGTGTEAFF. The V call is TRBV27, the J call TRBJ1-1; the match to TRBD1 covers 9 bases. With 5 bases clipped from V and 5 bases from J, the junction kept 6 bases outside the gene matches. Germline V CDR1 and CDR2: MNHEY, SMNVEV (reference sequence). The CDR3 extends over 14 amino acids.

This clone was seen just once. The chain has TRBV7-2 and TRBJ1-2; TRBD1 matches 9 bases. CDR3 length equals 13 residues. Germline trimming cut 6 bases from V and 5 bases from J; bases unmatched to any gene: 4. CDR1 SGHTA and CDR2 FQGNSA come from the germline V gene. For the CDR3, the DNA is TGTGCCAGCAGTAGGACAGGGGATTATGGCTACACCTTC. It translates to CASSRTGDYGYTF.

This chain connects TRBV6-5 to TRBJ1-1; D not resolved. Germline V gene sequence: CDR1 MNHEY, CDR2 SVGAGI. The CDR3 loop spans 15 amino acids. Trimming took off 10 bases at V and 2 bases at J, with 20 bases between the two ends. The CDR3 reads CATQLGKSGNTEAFF. CDR3 coding DNA: TGTGCCACTCAATTAGGGAAGTCCGGAAACACTGAAGCTTTCTTT.

The chain joins TRBV6-5 to TRBJ1-6; D call uncertain. CDR3 length equals 14 residues. Germline CDR1 reads MNHEY; CDR2 reads SVGAGI. Trimming stripped 6 bases from V and 5 bases from J, with 11 bases between. The CDR3 DNA follows: TGTGCCAGCAGAACCGGGATCGATAATTCACCCCTCCACTTT. It encodes CASRTGIDNSPLHF.

The V and J genes are TRBV27 and TRBJ2-5; D is ambiguous. The germline gives CDR1 MNHEY, CDR2 SMNVEV (reference sequence). The V end was cut by 3 bases, the J end by 7 bases, with 12 bases between. The CDR3 contains 13 residues. The CDR3 bases are TGTGCCAGCAGTTTGGGTAGGGCTGCGACCCAGTACTTC. It translates to CASSLGRAATQYF.

The chain recombines TRBV7-2 with TRBJ2-7; a possible D gene is TRBD1 (6 bases). The V gene lost 5 bases and the J gene lost 3 bases, with 20 bases spanning the gap. Germline-derived CDR1 and CDR2 are SGHTA and FQGNSA. The CDR3 sequence is 16 residues long. CDR3 coding DNA: TGTGCCAGCAGCCTACCTTCTGGGACACTGGACTACGAGCAGTACTTC. Residues: CASSLPSGTLDYEQYF.

The V call is TRBV5-1, the J call TRBJ2-6; D is uncertain. V was trimmed by 1 base and J by 2 bases, leaving 7 bases between them. Germline V CDR1 and CDR2: SGHRS, YFSETQ. CDR3 length: 15 amino acids. The DNA of the CDR3 is TGCGCCAGCAGCTTGAGCCCGGCTGGGGCCAACGTCCTGACTTTC. Protein product: CASSLSPAGANVLTF.

The chain employs TRBV7-9 and TRBJ1-4; TRBD1 matches at 7 bases. CDR1 is SEHNR and CDR2 is FQNEAQ in the germline V gene (reference sequence). This CDR3 is 12 amino acids long. V lost 5 bases, J lost 12 bases, and 6 bases stayed unmatched. Here the CDR3 DNA reads TGTGCCAGCAGCCGTACTACAGGGGAACTGTTTTTT. This encodes CASSRTTGELFF.

The chain joins TRBV3-1 (or the pseudogene TRBV3-2) to TRBJ2-7; D possibly corresponds to TRBD1 (6 bases). The CDR3 is made up of 16 amino acids. Germline assignment: CDR1 LGHDT and CDR2 YNNKEL (reference sequence). V dropped 3 bases and J dropped 5 bases, with 20 bases sitting between them. The CDR3 reads CASSHYVTGSFHEQYF. The CDR3 region has the DNA TGTGCCAGCAGCCACTACGTCACAGGGTCGTTTCACGAGCAGTACTTC.